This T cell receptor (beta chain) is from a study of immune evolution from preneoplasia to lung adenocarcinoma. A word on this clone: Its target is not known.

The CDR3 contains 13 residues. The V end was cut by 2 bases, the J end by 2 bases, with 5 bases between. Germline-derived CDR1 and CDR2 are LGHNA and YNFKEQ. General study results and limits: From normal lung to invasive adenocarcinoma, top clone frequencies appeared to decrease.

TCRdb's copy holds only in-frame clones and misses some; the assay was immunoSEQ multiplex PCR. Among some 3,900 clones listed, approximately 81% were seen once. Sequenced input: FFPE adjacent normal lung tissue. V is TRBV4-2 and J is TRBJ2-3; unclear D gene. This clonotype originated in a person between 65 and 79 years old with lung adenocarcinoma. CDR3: CASSQSTTDTQYF. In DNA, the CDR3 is TGTGCCAGCAGCCAAAGTACCACAGATACGCAGTATTTT.